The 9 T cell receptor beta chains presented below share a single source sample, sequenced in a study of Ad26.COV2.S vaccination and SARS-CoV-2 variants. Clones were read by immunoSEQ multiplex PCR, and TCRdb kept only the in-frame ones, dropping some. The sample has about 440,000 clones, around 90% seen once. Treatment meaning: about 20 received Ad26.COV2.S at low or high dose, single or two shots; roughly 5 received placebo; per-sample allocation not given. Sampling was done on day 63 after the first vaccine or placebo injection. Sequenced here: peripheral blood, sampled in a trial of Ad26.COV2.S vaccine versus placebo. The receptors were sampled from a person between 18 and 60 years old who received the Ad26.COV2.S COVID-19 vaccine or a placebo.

CDR3 sequence (DNA): TGTGCCACCAGTGACCAAACACAGGGTCGGACAGATACGCAGTATTTT. It is translated as CATSDQTQGRTDTQYF. The J gene is TRBJ2-3, the V gene TRBV24-1; tentative D call: TRBD1 (6 bases). The CDR3 is 16 residues long. Germline V gene sequence: CDR1 KGHDR, CDR2 SFDVKD. V shed 4 bases and J shed 3 bases, with 16 bases lying between them.

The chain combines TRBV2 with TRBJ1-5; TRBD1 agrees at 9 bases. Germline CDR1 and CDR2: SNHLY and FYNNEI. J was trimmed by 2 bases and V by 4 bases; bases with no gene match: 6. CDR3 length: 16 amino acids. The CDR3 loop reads CASSAPTGGRNQPQHF. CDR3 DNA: TGTGCCAGCAGTGCCCCAACAGGGGGCCGCAATCAGCCCCAGCATTTT.

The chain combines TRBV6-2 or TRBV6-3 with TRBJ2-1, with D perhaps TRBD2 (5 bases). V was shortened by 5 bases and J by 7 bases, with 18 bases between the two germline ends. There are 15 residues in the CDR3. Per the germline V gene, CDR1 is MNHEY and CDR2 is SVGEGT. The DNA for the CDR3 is TGTGCCAGCAGTCCCGGGCCGCCACCGGGGAATGAGCAGTTCTTC. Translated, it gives CASSPGPPPGNEQFF.

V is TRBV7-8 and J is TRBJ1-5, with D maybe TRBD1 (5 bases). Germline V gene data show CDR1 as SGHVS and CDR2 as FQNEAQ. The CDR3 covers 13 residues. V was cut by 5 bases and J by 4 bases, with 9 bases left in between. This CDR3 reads CASSAPGNQPQHF. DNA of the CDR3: TGTGCCAGCAGCGCCCCAGGGAATCAGCCCCAGCATTTT.

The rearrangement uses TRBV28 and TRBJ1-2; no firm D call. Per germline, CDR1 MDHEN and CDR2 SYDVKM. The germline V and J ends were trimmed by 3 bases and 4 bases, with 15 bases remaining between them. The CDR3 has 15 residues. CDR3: CASSFTGATPYGYTF. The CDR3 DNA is TGTGCCAGCAGTTTTACGGGAGCTACCCCCTATGGCTACACCTTC.

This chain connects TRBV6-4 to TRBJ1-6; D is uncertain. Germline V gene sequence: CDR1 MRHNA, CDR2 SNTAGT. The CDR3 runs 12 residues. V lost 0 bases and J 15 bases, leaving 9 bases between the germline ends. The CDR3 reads CASSDSSGNLHF. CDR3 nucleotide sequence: TGTGCCAGCAGTGACTCTAGCGGGAACCTCCACTTT.

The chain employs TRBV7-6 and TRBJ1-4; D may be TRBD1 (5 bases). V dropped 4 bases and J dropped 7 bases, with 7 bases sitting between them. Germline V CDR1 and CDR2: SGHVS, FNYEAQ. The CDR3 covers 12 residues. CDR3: CASSYQGEKLFF. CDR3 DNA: TGTGCCAGCAGCTATCAGGGTGAAAAACTGTTTTTT.

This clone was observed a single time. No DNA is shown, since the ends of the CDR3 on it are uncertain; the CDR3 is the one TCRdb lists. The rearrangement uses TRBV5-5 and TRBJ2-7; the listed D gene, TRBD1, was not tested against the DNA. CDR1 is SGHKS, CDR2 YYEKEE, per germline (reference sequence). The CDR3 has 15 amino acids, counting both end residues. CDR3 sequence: CASILGQGAFGEQYF.

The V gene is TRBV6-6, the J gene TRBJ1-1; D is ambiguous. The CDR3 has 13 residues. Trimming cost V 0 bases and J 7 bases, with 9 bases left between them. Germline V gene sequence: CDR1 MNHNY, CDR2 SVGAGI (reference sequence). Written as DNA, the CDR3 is TGTGCCAGCAGTTACTCCAGGACCGATGAAGCTTTCTTT. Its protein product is CASSYSRTDEAFF.